This passage covers 32 T cell receptor beta chains from one sample sequenced in a study of siplizumab effects on memory and regulatory T cells. Assay used: immunoSEQ multiplex PCR; TCRdb lists only in-frame clones, some missing. The table records about 100,000 clones, approximately 91% of them present only once. Sequencing was carried out using non-Treg CD4+ T cells sorted from blood. The receptors derive from a human donor in good health.

V and J are TRBV6-6 and TRBJ1-4; 7 bases fit TRBD1. This CDR3 comprises 14 residues. The germline V gene encodes CDR1 MNHNY and CDR2 SVGAGI (reference sequence). The V segment lost 5 bases and the J segment 7 bases; nucleotides outside the gene matches: 7. The CDR3, as DNA: TGTGCCAGCAGTCAGGGGGGGTTCGGTGAAAAACTGTTTTTT. Its translation is CASSQGGFGEKLFF.

Only one count was recorded for this clone. The chain links TRBV27 to TRBJ1-5; D not resolved. Trimming removed 1 base from V and 7 bases from J, with 8 bases in between. CDR3 length: 13 residues. Germline assignment: CDR1 MNHEY and CDR2 SMNVEV (reference sequence). CDR3 sequence: CASSLLRWQPQHF. DNA of the CDR3: TGTGCCAGCAGTTTATTAAGGTGGCAGCCCCAGCATTTT.

The chain employs TRBV30 and TRBJ1-4, with D hard to call. The CDR3 has 13 residues. The germline CDR1 and CDR2 sequences are GTSNPN and SVGIG (reference sequence). The V end lost 0 bases, the J end lost 8 bases, and 10 bases lay between the germline ends. The CDR3 DNA reads TGTGCCTGGAGTGTAGGAGTAGGGGAAAAACTGTTTTTT. Its protein is CAWSVGVGEKLFF.

The chain has TRBV5-4 and TRBJ2-5, with a possible D match to TRBD2 (6 bases). V was pared by 0 bases and J by 5 bases, with 14 bases between. CDR1 SGHNT and CDR2 YYREEE come from the germline V gene (reference sequence). The CDR3 is 15 residues long. The CDR3 region is CASSLALGGTETQYF. CDR3 nucleotides: TGTGCCAGCAGCTTGGCCCTGGGCGGGACTGAGACCCAGTACTTC.

The chain links TRBV7-3 to TRBJ2-1, with TRBD2 matching over 10 bases. Germline CDR1 SGHTA, CDR2 FQGTGA. CDR3 size: 15 residues. Trimming took 5 bases from V and 7 from J; bases not matched to a gene: 8. This CDR3 is CASSNGASGGNEQFF. The CDR3 DNA follows: TGTGCCAGCAGCAACGGGGCTAGCGGGGGAAATGAGCAGTTCTTC.

This clone was seen only once. Relative to the germline gene, one junction end is altered; a read error may explain this. This chain connects TRBV5-3 to TRBJ2-7; TRBD2 matches 7 bases. TRBV5-3 counts as an open reading frame of uncertain function. This CDR3 contains 15 residues. CDR3 loop: CAKSLVTSASYEQYF. The CDR3 coding sequence is TGTGCCAAAAGCTTGGTCACTAGCGCCTCCTACGAGCAGTACTTC.

The gene calls are TRBV7-2 and TRBJ1-1; unclear D gene. The V and J ends lost 5 bases and 6 bases respectively, with 13 bases between them. Germline V gives CDR1 SGHTA, CDR2 FQGNSA. CDR3 length: 13 amino acids. The DNA of the CDR3 is TGTGCCAGCAGCCCATATGGCTGGGCTGAAGCTTTCTTT. It specifies CASSPYGWAEAFF.

The DNA of the CDR3 is TGTGCCAGCAGCTTAGGACTAGCGGGTACCTACGAGCAGTACTTC. This translates into CASSLGLAGTYEQYF. The V gene is TRBV7-3, the J gene TRBJ2-7, with TRBD2 matching over 11 bases. The CDR3 sequence is 15 residues long. V lost 2 bases, J lost 2 bases, and 2 bases stayed unmatched. The germline V gene has CDR1 SGHTA and CDR2 FQGTGA.

This chain links TRBV5-6 with TRBJ2-7; no clear D gene. This CDR3 comprises 14 residues. Germline values: CDR1 SGHDT, CDR2 YYEEEE. V was cut by 0 bases and J by 5 bases, with 12 bases left in between. The CDR3: CASSLASVADEQYF. DNA for the CDR3: TGTGCCAGCAGCTTGGCGTCGGTGGCGGACGAGCAGTACTTC. Combining the CDR3 with reference TRBV5-6 and TRBJ2-7 gives the whole variable domain DAGVTQSPTHLIKTRGQQVTLRCSPKSGHDTVSWYQQALGQGPQFIFQYYEEEERQRGNFPDRFSGHQFPNYSSELNVNALLLGDSALYLCASSLASVADEQYFGPGTRLTVT.

This clone was found once. The chain joins TRBV6-1 to TRBJ2-5; perhaps TRBD1 as D (6 bases). CDR3 length: 14 amino acids. Germline CDR1 MNHNS, CDR2 SASEGT. Trimming took off 6 bases at V and 5 bases at J, with 16 bases between the two ends. CDR3 DNA sequence: TGTGCCAGCAGGGGGTGGGGGCGAAGGGAGACCCAGTACTTC. Its protein is CASRGWGRRETQYF.

Regarding this clone: Mismatch with germline at one junction end may stem from a read error. This chain joins TRBV20-1 and TRBJ2-5; D call uncertain. This CDR3 comprises 10 residues. CDR1 is DFQATT, CDR2 SNEGSKA, per germline (reference sequence). The CDR3 spells CSAVQQTQYF. The DNA of the CDR3 is TGCAGTGCTGTCCAACAGACCCAGTACTTC.

The chain joins TRBV5-1 to TRBJ1-2; D is ambiguous. Per the germline V gene, CDR1 is SGHRS and CDR2 is YFSETQ. The CDR3 loop spans 12 amino acids. V was pared by 4 bases and J by 4 bases, with 8 bases between. The CDR3 sequence is CASSGSSYGYTF. The CDR3 coding sequence is TGCGCCAGCAGCGGGAGTTCCTATGGCTACACCTTC.

J is TRBJ1-4 and V is TRBV28, with D unresolved. Germline V gives CDR1 MDHEN, CDR2 SYDVKM. V was trimmed by 4 bases and J by 8 bases, leaving 5 bases between them. The CDR3 is 11 residues long. The CDR3 sequence is CASSYVEKLFF. The CDR3 nucleotides are TGTGCCAGCAGTTACGTCGAAAAACTGTTTTTT.

This clone showed up just once. V gene TRBV6-1 combines with J gene TRBJ1-5, with D hard to call. Germline-derived CDR1 and CDR2 are MNHNS and SASEGT. The CDR3 covers 15 residues. The V end lost 8 bases, the J end lost 3 bases, and 17 bases lay between the germline ends. CDR3 nucleotides: TGTGCCAGCGAATCGCGGGTGGCTTCCAATCAGCCCCAGCATTTT. Its translation is CASESRVASNQPQHF.

The count of this clone is one. J is TRBJ1-4 and V is TRBV18; 9 bases fit TRBD1. Germline-derived CDR1 and CDR2 are KGHSH and LQKENI. This CDR3 has 16 amino acids. J was trimmed by 5 bases and V by 3 bases; bases with no gene match: 7. CDR3 sequence reads: CASSPFRDRENEKLFF. CDR3 DNA sequence: TGTGCCAGCTCACCTTTCCGGGACAGGGAAAATGAAAAACTGTTTTTT.

The chain carries TRBV5-4 and TRBJ2-2, with TRBD2 matching over 13 bases. The J segment lost 4 bases and the V segment lost 0 bases, leaving 0 bases of the junction unmatched. This CDR3 region has 16 residues. Per germline, CDR1 SGHNT and CDR2 YYREEE (reference sequence). As DNA, the CDR3 is TGTGCCAGCAGCTTGGGACTAGCGGGGGGCACCGGGGAGCTGTTTTTT. Translation gives CASSLGLAGGTGELFF.

V gene TRBV7-3 combines with J gene TRBJ1-1, with D perhaps matching TRBD1 (6 bases). CDR3 length equals 14 residues. V was clipped by 5 bases and J by 0 bases, with 10 bases between them. Germline CDR1 and CDR2: SGHTA and FQGTGA. This CDR3 is CASSPAGVNTEAFF. The CDR3 DNA reads as TGTGCCAGCAGCCCCGCAGGGGTGAACACTGAAGCTTTCTTT. Full variable domain (outside the CDR3, taken from reference TRBV7-3 and TRBJ1-1): GAGVSQTPSNKVTEKGKYVELRCDPISGHTALYWYRQSLGQGPEFLIYFQGTGAADDSGLPNDRFFAVRPEGSVSTLKIQRTERGDSAVYLCASSPAGVNTEAFFGQGTRLTVV.

V usage is TRBV11-2 and J usage is TRBJ2-7, with D maybe TRBD1 (5 bases). Germline V gene lookup returns CDR1 SGHAT and CDR2 FQNNGV. V was pared by 0 bases and J by 3 bases, with 12 bases between. The CDR3 has 15 residues. The CDR3 bases are TGTGCCAGCAGCTTAGATCAGGGCGGAATCTACGAGCAGTACTTC. This gives the protein CASSLDQGGIYEQYF.

The chain combines TRBV5-6 with TRBJ2-3, with D tentatively TRBD2 (5 bases). Germline assignment: CDR1 SGHDT and CDR2 YYEEEE. The CDR3 sequence is 14 residues long. V was trimmed by 4 bases and J by 4 bases, leaving 13 bases between them. CDR3 nucleotide sequence: TGTGCCAGCAGCCCAATGAGGGCCGCAGATACGCAGTATTTT. Translating it yields CASSPMRAADTQYF.

V gene TRBV28 combines with J gene TRBJ1-2; the match to TRBD1 covers 7 bases. This CDR3 contains 14 residues. Germline V gene lookup returns CDR1 MDHEN and CDR2 SYDVKM. Trimming at V came to 5 bases and at J to 4 bases, leaving 7 bases not matched to a gene. CDR3 loop: CASSAPRGGYGYTF. The CDR3 nucleotides are TGTGCCAGCAGTGCACCCAGGGGGGGCTATGGCTACACCTTC.

The rearrangement links TRBV14 to TRBJ2-4; possible D gene TRBD1, 5 bases. The germline V gene has CDR1 SGHDN and CDR2 FVKESK. V gave up 4 bases and J gave up 0 bases, with 10 bases separating them. The CDR3 has 15 amino acids. The DNA for the CDR3 is TGTGCCAGCAGCCCCACAGGTCTAGCCAAAAACATTCAGTACTTC. Its translation is CASSPTGLAKNIQYF. The variable domain in full, with the rest retrieved from reference TRBV14 and TRBJ2-4, is EAGVTQFPSHSVIEKGQTVTLRCDPISGHDNLYWYRRVMGKEIKFLLHFVKESKQDESGMPNNRFLAERTGGTYSTLKVQPAELEDSGVYFCASSPTGLAKNIQYFGAGTRLSVL.

This clone was counted a single time. Here the CDR3 DNA reads TGTGCCTGGAGCCAGCTATACGGGGAGCTGTTTTTT. This sequence encodes CAWSQLYGELFF. This sequence joins TRBV30 and TRBJ2-2, with D unresolved. Germline V gene sequence: CDR1 GTSNPN, CDR2 SVGIG (reference sequence). Trimming pared 3 bases from V and 7 bases from J, leaving 9 bases between. The CDR3 is made up of 12 amino acids.

This clone has a handful of counts. The V gene is TRBV9, the J gene TRBJ2-3; weak D call: TRBD1 (6 bases). Germline V lookup: CDR1 SGDLS, CDR2 YYNGEE. The CDR3 covers 14 residues. The germline V and J ends were trimmed by 3 bases and 6 bases, with 14 bases remaining between them. This CDR3 reads CASSATGRVDTQYF. The CDR3 DNA reads as TGTGCCAGCAGCGCCACAGGGCGCGTGGATACGCAGTATTTT.

V gene TRBV29-1 combines with J gene TRBJ2-2; D is unresolved. Germline CDR1 is SQVTM and CDR2 is ANQGSEA. The germline V and J ends were trimmed by 7 bases and 7 bases, with 10 bases remaining between them. CDR3 length: 11 residues. This CDR3 is CSGRDGGELFF. CDR3 nucleotides: TGCAGCGGGCGAGATGGCGGGGAGCTGTTTTTT.

The chain recombines TRBV11-3 with TRBJ2-5; D might be TRBD2 (5 bases). The CDR3 extends over 15 amino acids. Germline CDR1 reads SGHNT; CDR2 reads YENEEA. The ends were cut back, 1 base at V and 5 bases at J, with 14 bases in the middle. CDR3 coding DNA: TGTGCCAGCAGCTTAGCCGGGTACGGCGGGGAGACCCAGTACTTC. Amino acid sequence: CASSLAGYGGETQYF.

The chain couples TRBV6-5 to TRBJ2-5; D is uncertain. The CDR3 runs to 15 residues. The ends were cut back, 0 bases at V and 1 base at J, with 9 bases in the middle. Germline V CDR1 and CDR2: MNHEY, SVGAGI. The CDR3 is CASSYSGRIQETQYF. The CDR3 DNA follows: TGTGCCAGCAGTTACTCAGGGCGGATCCAAGAGACCCAGTACTTC.

V is TRBV7-6 and J is TRBJ2-1, with 16 bases identical to TRBD2. V shed 5 bases, J shed 8 bases, and the junction held 6 bases outside the gene matches. This CDR3 region has 16 residues. Germline CDR1 SGHVS, CDR2 FNYEAQ. The CDR3 loop is CASSLGLAGGIYEQFF. The CDR3 DNA sequence: TGTGCCAGCAGCCTGGGACTAGCGGGAGGGATCTATGAGCAGTTCTTC.

For the CDR3, the DNA is TGTGCCTGGACCCAGGGACAGAACACTGAAGCTTTCTTT. Encoded protein: CAWTQGQNTEAFF. This sequence joins TRBV30 and TRBJ1-1; TRBD1 might be the D (6 bases). CDR1 GTSNPN and CDR2 SVGIG come from the germline V gene (reference sequence). With 4 bases removed from V and 1 base from J, the gap between germline ends came to 10 bases. CDR3 length: 13 residues. Filled out from reference TRBV30 and TRBJ1-1, the complete variable domain reads SQTIHQWPATLVQPVGSPLSLECTVEGTSNPNLYWYRQAAGRGLQLLFYSVGIGQISSEVPQNLSASRPQDRQFILSSKKLLLSDSGFYLCAWTQGQNTEAFFGQGTRLTVV.

V usage is TRBV7-2 and J usage is TRBJ2-7; D may be TRBD2 (5 bases). Germline V gene lookup returns CDR1 SGHTA and CDR2 FQGNSA. The CDR3 covers 12 residues. Trimming shortened V by 5 bases and J by 5 bases, and 10 bases separated the two germline ends. The CDR3 DNA follows: TGTGCCAGCAGCCCCTACGGGGACGAGCAGTACTTC. Its protein is CASSPYGDEQYF.

The chain is built from TRBV6-1 and TRBJ1-1, with D perhaps matching TRBD1 (6 bases). Trimming pared 7 bases from V and 5 bases from J, leaving 17 bases between. The CDR3 length is 14 residues. Germline CDR1 is MNHNS and CDR2 is SASEGT. In nucleotides, the CDR3 is TGTGCCAGCAAGGGGGGGGCGAGAAGAACTGAAGCTTTCTTT. This codes for CASKGGARRTEAFF.

The chain employs TRBV5-1 and TRBJ2-3, with D possibly TRBD1 on 5 matching bases. CDR3 length: 20 residues. Between the trimmed V and J ends, which lost 4 bases and 5 bases, there was a span of 32 bases. Germline V gives CDR1 SGHRS, CDR2 YFSETQ. The CDR3 DNA follows: TGCGCCAGCAGCACACCCCCGCCGAGGACATCGACTTTAGGACGAGATACGCAGTATTTT. It is translated as CASSTPPPRTSTLGRDTQYF.

V usage is TRBV11-3 and J usage is TRBJ2-3, with TRBD2 identical over 11 bases. Germline CDR1 and CDR2: SGHNT and YENEEA. Unmatched junction bases numbered 10, after V lost 1 base and J lost 4 bases. This CDR3 spans 18 amino acids. DNA of the CDR3: TGTGCCAGCAGCTTAGTGGGTAGCGGGAGGGCCGGAGCAGATACGCAGTATTTT. Its translation: CASSLVGSGRAGADTQYF.